This T cell receptor beta chain comes out of a study of control samples from healthy donors and cancer patients. Clones were sequenced by immunoSEQ multiplex PCR, and TCRdb holds only the in-frame ones, with some missing. The sample yields fewer than 150,000 clones, approximately 90% seen once. The clonotype comes from a young man in good health. Sequencing was done on a sample of blood.

The CDR3 loop is CASWDRRNTEAFF. The CDR3 coding sequence is TGTGCCAGCTGGGACAGACGCAACACTGAAGCTTTCTTT. The V call is TRBV4-2, the J call TRBJ1-1, with 7 bases lining up with TRBD1. Germline V lookup: CDR1 LGHNA, CDR2 YNFKEQ. This CDR3 contains 13 residues. V lost 8 bases, J lost 2 bases, and 5 bases stayed unmatched.